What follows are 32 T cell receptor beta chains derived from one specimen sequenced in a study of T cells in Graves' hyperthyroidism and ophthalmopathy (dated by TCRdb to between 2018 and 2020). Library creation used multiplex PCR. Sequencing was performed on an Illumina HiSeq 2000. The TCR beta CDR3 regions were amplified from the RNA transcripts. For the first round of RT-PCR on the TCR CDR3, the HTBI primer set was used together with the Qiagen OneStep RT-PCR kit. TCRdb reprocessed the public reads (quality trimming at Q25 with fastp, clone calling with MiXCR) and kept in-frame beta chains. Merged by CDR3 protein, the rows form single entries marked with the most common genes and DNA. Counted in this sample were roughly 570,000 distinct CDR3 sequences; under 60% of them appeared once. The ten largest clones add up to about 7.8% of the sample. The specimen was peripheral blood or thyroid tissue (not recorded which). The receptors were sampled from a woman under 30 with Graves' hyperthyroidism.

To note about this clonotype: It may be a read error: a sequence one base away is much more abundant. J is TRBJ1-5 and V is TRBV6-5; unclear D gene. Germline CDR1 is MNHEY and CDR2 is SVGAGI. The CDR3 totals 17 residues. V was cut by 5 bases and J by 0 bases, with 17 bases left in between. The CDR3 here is CASSERVAGISNQPQHF. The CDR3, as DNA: TGTGCCAGCAGTGAGAGGGTGGCAGGAATTAGCAATCAGCCCCAGCATTTT.

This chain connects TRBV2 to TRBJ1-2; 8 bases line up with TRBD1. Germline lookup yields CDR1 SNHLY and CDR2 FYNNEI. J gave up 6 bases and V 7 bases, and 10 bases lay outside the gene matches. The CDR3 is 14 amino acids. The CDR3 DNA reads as TGTGCCAGCACCGAAAGGGGACAGGTCGATGGCTACACCTTC. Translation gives CASTERGQVDGYTF.

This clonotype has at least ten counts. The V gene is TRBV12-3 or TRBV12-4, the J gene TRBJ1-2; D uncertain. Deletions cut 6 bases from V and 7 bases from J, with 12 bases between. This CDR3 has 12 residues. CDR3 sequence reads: CASSGSMGGYTF. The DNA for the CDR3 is TGTGCCAGCAGCGGCTCGATGGGTGGCTACACCTTC.

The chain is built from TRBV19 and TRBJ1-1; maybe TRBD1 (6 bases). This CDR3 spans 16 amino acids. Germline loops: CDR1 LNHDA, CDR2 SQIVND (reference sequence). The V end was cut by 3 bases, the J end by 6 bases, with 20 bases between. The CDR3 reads CASSMRGAGAYAEAFF. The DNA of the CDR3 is TGTGCCAGTAGTATGCGGGGGGCAGGGGCATACGCTGAAGCTTTCTTT.

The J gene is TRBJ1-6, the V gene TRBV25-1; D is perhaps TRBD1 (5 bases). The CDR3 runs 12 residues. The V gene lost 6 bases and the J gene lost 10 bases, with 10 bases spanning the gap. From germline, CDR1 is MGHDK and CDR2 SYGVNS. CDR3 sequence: CASRGQESPLHF. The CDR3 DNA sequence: TGTGCCAGCAGGGGGCAAGAATCACCCCTCCACTTT.

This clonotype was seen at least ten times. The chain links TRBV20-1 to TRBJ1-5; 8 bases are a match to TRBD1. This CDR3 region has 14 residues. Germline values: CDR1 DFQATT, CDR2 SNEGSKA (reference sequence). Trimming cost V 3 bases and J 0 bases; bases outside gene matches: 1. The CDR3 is CSASTGGSNQPQHF. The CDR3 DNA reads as TGCAGTGCTAGTACAGGGGGTAGCAATCAGCCCCAGCATTTT.

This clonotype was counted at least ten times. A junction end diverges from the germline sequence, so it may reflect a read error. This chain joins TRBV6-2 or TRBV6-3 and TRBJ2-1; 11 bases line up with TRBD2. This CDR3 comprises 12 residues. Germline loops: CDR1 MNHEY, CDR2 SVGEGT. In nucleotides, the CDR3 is TGTGCCAGCAGAGAAACTAGCGGGAGTGCGGTCTTC. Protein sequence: CASRETSGSAVF.

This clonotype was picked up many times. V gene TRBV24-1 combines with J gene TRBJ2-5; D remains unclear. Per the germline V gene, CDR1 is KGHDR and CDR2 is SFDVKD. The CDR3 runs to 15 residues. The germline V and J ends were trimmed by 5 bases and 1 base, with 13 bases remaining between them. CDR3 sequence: CATSVTIGFQETQYF. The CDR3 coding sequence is TGTGCCACCAGTGTAACGATAGGATTCCAAGAGACCCAGTACTTC.

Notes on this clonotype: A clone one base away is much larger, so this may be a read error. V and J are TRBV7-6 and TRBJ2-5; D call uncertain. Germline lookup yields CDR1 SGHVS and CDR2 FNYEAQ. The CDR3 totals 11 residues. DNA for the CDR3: TGTGCCGGCAGCCAAGATTGGACCCAGTACTTC. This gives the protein CAGSQDWTQYF.

Written as DNA, the CDR3 is TGTGCCACTATGGTTGGAGGCAACACTGAAGCTTTCTTT. This gives the protein CATMVGGNTEAFF. This chain links TRBV5-4 with TRBJ1-1; D gene ambiguous. Trimming took 9 bases from V and 2 from J, leaving 14 bases between them. The CDR3 totals 13 residues. Germline V gene sequence: CDR1 SGHNT, CDR2 YYREEE (reference sequence).

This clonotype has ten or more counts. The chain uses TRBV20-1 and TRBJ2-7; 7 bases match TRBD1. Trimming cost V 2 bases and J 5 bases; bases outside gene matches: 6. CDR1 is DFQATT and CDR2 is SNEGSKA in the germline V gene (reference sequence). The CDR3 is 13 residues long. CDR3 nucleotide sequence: TGCAGTGCTAGATCCTTAACAGGGGACGAGCAGTACTTC. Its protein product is CSARSLTGDEQYF.

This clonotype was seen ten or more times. The CDR3 DNA reads as TGTGCCAGCAGTGAGGGACAGGGGGCGAGTCAGCCCCAGCATTTT. This sequence encodes CASSEGQGASQPQHF. The chain carries TRBV2 and TRBJ1-5, with 12 positions matching TRBD1. Germline values: CDR1 SNHLY, CDR2 FYNNEI. The V gene end was trimmed by 3 bases and the J gene end by 6 bases; junction bases not matched to a gene: 3. CDR3 length: 15 residues.

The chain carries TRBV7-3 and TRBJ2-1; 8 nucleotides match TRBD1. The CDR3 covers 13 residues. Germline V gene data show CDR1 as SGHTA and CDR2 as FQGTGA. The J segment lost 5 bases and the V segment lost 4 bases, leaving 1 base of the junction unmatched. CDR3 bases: TGTGCCAGCAGCTCGACAGGGGACAATGAGCAGTTCTTC. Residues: CASSSTGDNEQFF. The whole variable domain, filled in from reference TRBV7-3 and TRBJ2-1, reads GAGVSQTPSNKVTEKGKYVELRCDPISGHTALYWYRQSLGQGPEFLIYFQGTGAADDSGLPNDRFFAVRPEGSVSTLKIQRTERGDSAVYLCASSSTGDNEQFFGPGTRLTVL.

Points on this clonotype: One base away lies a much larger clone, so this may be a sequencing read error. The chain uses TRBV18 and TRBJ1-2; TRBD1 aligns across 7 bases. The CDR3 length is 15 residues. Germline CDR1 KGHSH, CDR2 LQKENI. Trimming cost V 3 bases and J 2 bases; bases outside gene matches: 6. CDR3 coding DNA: TGTGCCAGCTCACCTGCCGGGACAGCGAACTATGGCTACACCTTC. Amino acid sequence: CASSPAGTANYGYTF.

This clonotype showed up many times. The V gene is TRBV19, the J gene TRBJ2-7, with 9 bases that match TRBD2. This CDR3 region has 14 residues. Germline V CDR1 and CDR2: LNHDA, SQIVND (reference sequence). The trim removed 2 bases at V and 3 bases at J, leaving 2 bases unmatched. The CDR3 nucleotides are TGTGCCAGTAGTATAAGGCGGGAGGGCTACGAGCAGTACTTC. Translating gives CASSIRREGYEQYF. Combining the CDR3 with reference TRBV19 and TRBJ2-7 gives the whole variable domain DGGITQSPKYLFRKEGQNVTLSCEQNLNHDAMYWYRQDPGQGLRLIYYSQIVNDFQKGDIAEGYSVSREKKESFPLTVTSAQKNPTAFYLCASSIRREGYEQYFGPGTRLTVT.

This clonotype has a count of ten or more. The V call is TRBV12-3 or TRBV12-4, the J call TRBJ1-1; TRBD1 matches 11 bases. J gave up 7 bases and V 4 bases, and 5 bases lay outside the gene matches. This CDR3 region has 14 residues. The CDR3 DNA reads TGTGCCAGCAGTTGGGGACAGGGGGGGATTGAAGCTTTCTTT. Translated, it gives CASSWGQGGIEAFF.

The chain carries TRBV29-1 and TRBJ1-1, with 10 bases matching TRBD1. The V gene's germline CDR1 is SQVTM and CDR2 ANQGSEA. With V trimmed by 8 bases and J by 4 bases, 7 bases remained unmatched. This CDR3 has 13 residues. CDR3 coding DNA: TGCAGCTTCTTGACAGGGGGCATCACTGAAGCTTTCTTT. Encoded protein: CSFLTGGITEAFF.

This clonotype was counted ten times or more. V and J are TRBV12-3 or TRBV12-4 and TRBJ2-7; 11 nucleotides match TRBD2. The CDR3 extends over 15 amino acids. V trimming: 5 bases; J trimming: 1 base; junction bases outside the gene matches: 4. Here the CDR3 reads CASSLTSGESYEQYF. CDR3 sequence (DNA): TGTGCCAGCAGTCTGACTAGCGGGGAATCCTACGAGCAGTACTTC.

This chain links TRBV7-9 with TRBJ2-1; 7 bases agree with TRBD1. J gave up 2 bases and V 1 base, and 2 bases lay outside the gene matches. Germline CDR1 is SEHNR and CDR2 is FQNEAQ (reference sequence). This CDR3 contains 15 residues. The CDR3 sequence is CASSLDRGAYNEQFF. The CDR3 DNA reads TGTGCCAGCAGCTTAGACAGGGGTGCCTACAATGAGCAGTTCTTC.

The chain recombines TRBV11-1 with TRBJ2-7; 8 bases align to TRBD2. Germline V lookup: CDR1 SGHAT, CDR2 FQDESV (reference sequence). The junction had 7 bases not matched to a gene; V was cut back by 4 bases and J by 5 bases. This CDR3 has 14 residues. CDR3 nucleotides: TGTGCCAGCAGCTATAGCGGGAAGTTCAACGAGCAGTACTTC. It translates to CASSYSGKFNEQYF.

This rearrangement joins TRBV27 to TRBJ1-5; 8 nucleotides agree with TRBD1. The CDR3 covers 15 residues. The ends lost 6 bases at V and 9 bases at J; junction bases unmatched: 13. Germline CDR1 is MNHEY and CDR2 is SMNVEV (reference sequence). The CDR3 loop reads CASSPIDRGDRPQHF. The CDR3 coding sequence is TGTGCCAGCAGCCCGATTGACAGGGGTGATCGGCCCCAGCATTTT.

In DNA form, the CDR3 reads TGTGCCATCAGTGCAACTCAACGGGACACCAGCAGAGAAGTAGGGGCTGGCTACACCTTC. The encoded protein is CAISATQRDTSREVGAGYTF. V is TRBV10-3 and J is TRBJ1-2, with a tentative D call TRBD1 (6 bases). The germline V gene has CDR1 ENHRY and CDR2 SYGVKD. The germline V and J ends were trimmed by 4 bases and 7 bases, with 34 bases remaining between them. The CDR3 length is 20 residues.

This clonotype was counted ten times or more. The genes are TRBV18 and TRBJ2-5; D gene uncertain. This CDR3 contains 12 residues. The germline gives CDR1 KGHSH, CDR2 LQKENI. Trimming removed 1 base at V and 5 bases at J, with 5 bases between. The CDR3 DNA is TGTGCCAGCTCACCACATTTGGAGACCCAGTACTTC. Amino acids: CASSPHLETQYF.

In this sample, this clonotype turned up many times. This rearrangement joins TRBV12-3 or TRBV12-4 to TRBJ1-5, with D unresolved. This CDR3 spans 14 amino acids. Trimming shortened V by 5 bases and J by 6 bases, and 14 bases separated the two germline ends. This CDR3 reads CASSGLNLGQPQHF. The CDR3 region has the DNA TGTGCCAGCAGTGGACTCAACTTGGGTCAGCCCCAGCATTTT.

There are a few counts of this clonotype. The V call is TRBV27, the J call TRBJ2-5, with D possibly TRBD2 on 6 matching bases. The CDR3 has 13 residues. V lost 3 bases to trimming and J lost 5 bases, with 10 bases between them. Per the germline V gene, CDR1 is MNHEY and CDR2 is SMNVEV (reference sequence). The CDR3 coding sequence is TGTGCCAGCAGTTTCCGCGGGATGGAGACCCAGTACTTC. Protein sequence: CASSFRGMETQYF.

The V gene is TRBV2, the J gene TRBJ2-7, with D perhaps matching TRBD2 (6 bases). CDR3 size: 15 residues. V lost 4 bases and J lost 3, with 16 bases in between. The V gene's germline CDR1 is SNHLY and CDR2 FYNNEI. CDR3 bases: TGTGCCAGCAGTGGGGGGGTGGGGACGCGCTACGAGCAGTACTTC. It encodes CASSGGVGTRYEQYF. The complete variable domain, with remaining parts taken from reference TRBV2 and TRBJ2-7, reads EPEVTQTPSHQVTQMGQEVILRCVPISNHLYFYWYRQILGQKVEFLVSFYNNEISEKSEIFDDQFSVERPDGSNFTLKIRSTKLEDSAMYFCASSGGVGTRYEQYFGPGTRLTVT.

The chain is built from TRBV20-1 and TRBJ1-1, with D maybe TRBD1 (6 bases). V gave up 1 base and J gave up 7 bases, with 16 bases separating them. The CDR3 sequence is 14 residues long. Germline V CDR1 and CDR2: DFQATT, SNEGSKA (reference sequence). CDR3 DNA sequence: TGCAGTGCTAGAGGGGGGGCTACGAGCAGTGAAGCTTTCTTT. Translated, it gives CSARGGATSSEAFF.

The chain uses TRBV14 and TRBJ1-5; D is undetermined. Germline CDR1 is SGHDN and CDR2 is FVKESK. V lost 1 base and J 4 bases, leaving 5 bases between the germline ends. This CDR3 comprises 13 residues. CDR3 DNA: TGTGCCAGCAGCCAAGTGGTAAATCAGCCCCAGCATTTT. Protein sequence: CASSQVVNQPQHF.

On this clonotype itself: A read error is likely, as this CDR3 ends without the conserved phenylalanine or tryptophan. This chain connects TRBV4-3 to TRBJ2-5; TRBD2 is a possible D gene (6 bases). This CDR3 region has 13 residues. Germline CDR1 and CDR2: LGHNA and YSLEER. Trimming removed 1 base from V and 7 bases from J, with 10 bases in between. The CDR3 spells CASSQGGRGTQYL. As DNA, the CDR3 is TGCGCCAGCAGCCAAGGTGGGCGGGGGACCCAGTACCTC.

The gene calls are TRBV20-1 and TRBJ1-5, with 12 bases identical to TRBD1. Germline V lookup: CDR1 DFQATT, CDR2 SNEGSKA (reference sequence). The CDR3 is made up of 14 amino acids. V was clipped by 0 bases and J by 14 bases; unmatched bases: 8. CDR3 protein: CSARDGGTGGHEHF. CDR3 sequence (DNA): TGCAGTGCTAGAGATGGTGGGACAGGGGGCCACGAGCATTTT.

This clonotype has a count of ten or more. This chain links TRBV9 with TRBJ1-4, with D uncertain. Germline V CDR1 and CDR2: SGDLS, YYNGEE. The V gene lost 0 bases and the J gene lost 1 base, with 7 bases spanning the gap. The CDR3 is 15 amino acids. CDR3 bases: TGTGCCAGCAGCGTAGTGGACGGAACTAATGAAAAACTGTTTTTT. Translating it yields CASSVVDGTNEKLFF.

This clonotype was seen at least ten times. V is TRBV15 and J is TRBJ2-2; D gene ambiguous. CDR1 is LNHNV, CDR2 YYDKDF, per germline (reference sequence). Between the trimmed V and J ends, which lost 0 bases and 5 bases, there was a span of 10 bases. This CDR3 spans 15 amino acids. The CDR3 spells CATSRDLIVTGELFF. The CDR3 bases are TGTGCCACCAGCAGAGATTTGATCGTGACCGGGGAGCTGTTTTTT.